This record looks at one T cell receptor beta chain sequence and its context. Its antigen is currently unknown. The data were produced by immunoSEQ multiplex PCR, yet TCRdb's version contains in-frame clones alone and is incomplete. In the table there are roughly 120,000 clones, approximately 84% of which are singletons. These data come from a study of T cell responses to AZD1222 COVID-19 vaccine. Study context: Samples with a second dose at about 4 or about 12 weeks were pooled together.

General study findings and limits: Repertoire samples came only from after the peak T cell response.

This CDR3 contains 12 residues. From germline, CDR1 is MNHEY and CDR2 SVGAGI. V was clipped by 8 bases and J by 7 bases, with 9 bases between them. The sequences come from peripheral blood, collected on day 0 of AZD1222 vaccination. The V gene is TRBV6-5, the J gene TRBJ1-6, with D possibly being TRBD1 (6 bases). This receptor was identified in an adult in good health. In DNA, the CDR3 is TGTGCCAGCCACAGGGAGAATTCACCCCTCCACTTT. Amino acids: CASHRENSPLHF.